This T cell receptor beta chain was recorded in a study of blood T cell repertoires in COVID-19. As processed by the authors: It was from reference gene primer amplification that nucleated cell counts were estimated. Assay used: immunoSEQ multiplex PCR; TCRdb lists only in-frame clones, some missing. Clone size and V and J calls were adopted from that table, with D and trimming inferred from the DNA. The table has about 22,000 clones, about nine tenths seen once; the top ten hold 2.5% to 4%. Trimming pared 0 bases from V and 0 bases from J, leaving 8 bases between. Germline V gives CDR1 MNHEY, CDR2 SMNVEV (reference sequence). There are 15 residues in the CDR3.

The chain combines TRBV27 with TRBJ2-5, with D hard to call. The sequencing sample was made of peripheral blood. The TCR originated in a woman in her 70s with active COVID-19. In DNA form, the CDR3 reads TGTGCCAGCAGTTTATCGATGGGCAACCAAGAGACCCAGTACTTC. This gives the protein CASSLSMGNQETQYF.